This entry lists 18 T cell receptor beta chains sequenced from one sample in a study of identical twins. TCRdb independently ran MiXCR on the 5' RACE reads; one entry per CDR3 protein. Of some 600,000 distinct CDR3 sequences in the sample, just over 7% were seen once. The data also belong to a second study, concerning yellow fever vaccine responses in identical twins.

Sequenced: PBMCs. The receptors stem from a woman between 18 and 29 years old in good health.

This clonotype has more than one count but fewer than ten. The gene calls are TRBV7-2 and TRBJ2-1; D ambiguous. V was shortened by 2 bases and J by 0 bases, with 8 bases between the two germline ends. CDR1 SGHTA and CDR2 FQGNSA come from the germline V gene. This CDR3 region has 15 residues. CDR3 sequence (DNA): TGTGCCAGCAGCTTACCGGCGAACTCCTACAATGAGCAGTTCTTC. Translating it yields CASSLPANSYNEQFF.

The table lists this clonotype with a few counts. The rearrangement links TRBV4-1 to TRBJ2-1, with 7 bases that match TRBD2. V shed 2 bases and J 7 bases; nucleotides not matched to a gene: 14. The CDR3 covers 17 residues. Germline CDR1 MGHRA, CDR2 YSYEKL. CDR3 nucleotide sequence: TGCGCCAGCAGCCAAAGGGATATCAGGACTAGATGGAATGAGCAGTTCTTC. Its protein product is CASSQRDIRTRWNEQFF.

This clonotype has ten or more counts. This sequence joins TRBV7-9 and TRBJ2-1; 9 bases match TRBD2. Germline CDR1 SEHNR, CDR2 FQNEAQ (reference sequence). The CDR3 length is 16 residues. The V and J ends lost 5 bases and 2 bases, in that order; junction bases with no gene match: 7. The CDR3 nucleotides are TGTGCCAGCAGCCCATATAGCGGGGGCCCCTACAATGAGCAGTTCTTC. Encoded protein: CASSPYSGGPYNEQFF.

The table lists this clonotype with a few counts. This chain connects TRBV12-3 or TRBV12-4 to TRBJ1-2; tentatively, D is TRBD1 (5 bases). V was pared by 5 bases and J by 8 bases, with 12 bases between. The CDR3 covers 12 residues. The CDR3 sequence: CASSRDTGGYTF. For the CDR3, the DNA is TGTGCCAGCAGTAGAGACACAGGAGGCTACACCTTC.

This clonotype occurred a few times. The rearrangement links TRBV4-1 to TRBJ2-2; perhaps TRBD2 as D (5 bases). CDR1 and CDR2 (germline): MGHRA, YSYEKL. Between the trimmed V and J ends, which lost 0 bases and 4 bases, there was a span of 6 bases. The CDR3 is 14 residues long. CDR3 in amino acids: CASSQERGTGELFF. The DNA of the CDR3 is TGCGCCAGCAGCCAAGAACGGGGCACCGGGGAGCTGTTTTTT.

This clonotype was recorded at least ten times. This chain connects TRBV15 to TRBJ2-1, with D hard to call. Trimming shortened V by 5 bases and J by 2 bases, and 10 bases separated the two germline ends. The CDR3 sequence is 14 residues long. Germline V gene data show CDR1 as LNHNV and CDR2 as YYDKDF (reference sequence). CDR3 protein: CATSGTEPYNEQFF. The CDR3 nucleotides read TGTGCCACCAGCGGTACGGAGCCCTACAATGAGCAGTTCTTC.

The CDR3 loop is CATSTVNTGELFF. CDR3 in DNA: TGTGCCACCAGCACAGTGAACACCGGGGAGCTGTTTTTT. V is TRBV15 and J is TRBJ2-2; D is ambiguous. There are 13 residues in the CDR3. V was clipped by 4 bases and J by 1 base, with 4 bases between them. From germline, CDR1 is LNHNV and CDR2 YYDKDF (reference sequence).

The sample holds a few counts of this clonotype. This chain uses TRBV5-1 with TRBJ1-1; no reliable D call. The CDR3 runs 14 residues. Trimming shortened V by 1 base and J by 6 bases, and 13 bases separated the two germline ends. The germline CDR1 and CDR2 sequences are SGHRS and YFSETQ. CDR3 loop: CASSLPAADSEAFF. The CDR3 DNA is TGCGCCAGCAGCTTGCCGGCGGCCGACTCTGAAGCTTTCTTT.

This clonotype was observed a few times. The chain employs TRBV15 and TRBJ2-7; TRBD2 aligns across 11 bases. Trimming cost V 3 bases and J 7 bases; bases outside gene matches: 8. This CDR3 has 15 residues. The V gene's germline CDR1 is LNHNV and CDR2 YYDKDF (reference sequence). The CDR3 reads CATSSGTSGQVEQYF. The CDR3 nucleotides read TGTGCCACCAGCAGCGGGACTAGCGGCCAGGTGGAGCAGTACTTC.

This clonotype was seen a handful of times. This sequence joins TRBV7-7 and TRBJ2-2, with TRBD2 identical over 7 bases. CDR1 and CDR2 (germline): SSHAT, FNYEAQ (reference sequence). V lost 5 bases and J lost 5; bases outside the gene matches: 5. This CDR3 is built from 14 residues. The CDR3 DNA follows: TGTGCCAGCAGCCCGGGGGGTGGAACCGGGGAGCTGTTTTTT. It specifies CASSPGGGTGELFF.

This clonotype was observed at least ten times. The chain combines TRBV12-5 with TRBJ1-1; D perhaps matches TRBD1 (5 bases). From germline, CDR1 is LGHNT and CDR2 FRNRAP. V was cut by 7 bases and J by 6 bases, with 15 bases left in between. This CDR3 contains 13 residues. CDR3 bases: TGTGCTAGTGCGGGGCAGGGAATGGCTGAAGCTTTCTTT. Protein sequence: CASAGQGMAEAFF.

The chain uses TRBV3-1 and TRBJ2-3; 12 bases map to TRBD2. With 1 base clipped from V and 4 bases from J, the junction kept 6 bases outside the gene matches. The germline gives CDR1 LGHDT, CDR2 YNNKEL (reference sequence). This CDR3 is built from 17 residues. This CDR3 is CASSQVTSGGFPDTQYF. The CDR3 DNA reads as TGTGCCAGCAGCCAAGTTACTAGCGGGGGGTTCCCAGATACGCAGTATTTT.

This clonotype was counted between two and nine times. This chain connects TRBV5-1 to TRBJ2-1, with 7 bases aligning to TRBD2. V was clipped by 4 bases and J by 6 bases; unmatched bases: 10. The CDR3 covers 15 residues. Per the germline V gene, CDR1 is SGHRS and CDR2 is YFSETQ. In nucleotides, the CDR3 is TGCGCCAGCAGCCACGGGGGAGGGATAGGCAATGAGCAGTTCTTC. It is translated as CASSHGGGIGNEQFF.

This clonotype has a handful of counts. The rearrangement uses TRBV12-3 or TRBV12-4 and TRBJ2-3, with a weak D call TRBD1 (5 bases). The CDR3 extends over 16 amino acids. Trimming stripped 5 bases from V and 0 bases from J, with 15 bases between. The chain's CDR3 is CASSPGHRHSTDTQYF. CDR3 in DNA: TGTGCCAGCAGTCCCGGACACCGTCATAGCACAGATACGCAGTATTTT.

This clonotype was counted at least ten times. The genes are TRBV12-3 or TRBV12-4 and TRBJ2-2; D call uncertain. The CDR3 length is 11 residues. V was clipped by 5 bases and J by 6 bases, with 4 bases between them. CDR3 amino acids: CASSPSGELFF. The CDR3 DNA is TGTGCCAGCAGTCCCTCCGGGGAGCTGTTTTTT.

There are a few counts of this clonotype. The chain couples TRBV29-1 to TRBJ2-7, with 10 bases matching TRBD1. V shed 7 bases and J 2 bases; nucleotides not matched to a gene: 8. This CDR3 comprises 14 residues. The germline gives CDR1 SQVTM, CDR2 ANQGSEA. As DNA, the CDR3 is TGCAGCGCCAAGGGGGACAGGGGAACCTACGAGCAGTACTTC. Residues: CSAKGDRGTYEQYF.

The table lists this clonotype with many counts. The chain is built from TRBV5-1 and TRBJ2-1; D uncertain. Trimming left V 0 bases short and J 10 bases short, with 11 bases between. In germline, CDR1 is SGHRS, CDR2 YFSETQ. The CDR3 has 13 amino acids. CDR3 residues: CASSLELVGEQFF. In DNA form, the CDR3 reads TGCGCCAGCAGCTTGGAGTTGGTAGGAGAGCAGTTCTTC. Looking up the rest from reference TRBV5-1 and TRBJ2-1 gives the full variable domain: KAGVTQTPRYLIKTRGQQVTLSCSPISGHRSVSWYQQTPGQGLQFLFEYFSETQRNKGNFPGRFSGRQFSNSRSEMNVSTLELGDSALYLCASSLELVGEQFFGPGTRLTVL.

The table lists this clonotype with many counts. The rearrangement joins TRBV12-3 or TRBV12-4 to TRBJ1-6; 7 bases map to TRBD1. This CDR3 spans 15 amino acids. Unmatched junction bases numbered 8, after V lost 7 bases and J lost 5 bases. The CDR3 DNA reads TGTGCCAGCAACCCGACGGGACAGAATAATTCACCCCTCCACTTT. Protein sequence: CASNPTGQNNSPLHF.